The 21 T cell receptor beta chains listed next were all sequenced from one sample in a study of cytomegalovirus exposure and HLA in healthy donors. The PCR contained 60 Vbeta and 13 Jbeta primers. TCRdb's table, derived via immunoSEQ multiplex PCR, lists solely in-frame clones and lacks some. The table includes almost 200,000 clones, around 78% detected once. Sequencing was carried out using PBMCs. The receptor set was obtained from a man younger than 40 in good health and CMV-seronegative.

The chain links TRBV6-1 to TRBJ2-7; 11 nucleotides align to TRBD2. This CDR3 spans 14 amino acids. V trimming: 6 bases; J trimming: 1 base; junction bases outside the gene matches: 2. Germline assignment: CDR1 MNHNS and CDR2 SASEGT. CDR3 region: CASRIAGGSYEQYF. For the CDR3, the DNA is TGTGCCAGCAGGATAGCGGGAGGGTCCTACGAGCAGTACTTC.

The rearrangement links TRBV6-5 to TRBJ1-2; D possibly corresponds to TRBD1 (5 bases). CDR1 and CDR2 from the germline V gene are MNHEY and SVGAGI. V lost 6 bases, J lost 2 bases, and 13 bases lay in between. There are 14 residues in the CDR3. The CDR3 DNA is TGTGCCAGCAGCCAGGGATCGGTGAACTATGGCTACACCTTC. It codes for CASSQGSVNYGYTF.

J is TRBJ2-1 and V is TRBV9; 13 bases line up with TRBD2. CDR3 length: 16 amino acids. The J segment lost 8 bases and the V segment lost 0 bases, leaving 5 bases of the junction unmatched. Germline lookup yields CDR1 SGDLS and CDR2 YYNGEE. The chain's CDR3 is CASSVETSGRAHEQFF. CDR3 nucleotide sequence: TGTGCCAGCAGCGTAGAAACTAGCGGGAGGGCGCATGAGCAGTTCTTC.

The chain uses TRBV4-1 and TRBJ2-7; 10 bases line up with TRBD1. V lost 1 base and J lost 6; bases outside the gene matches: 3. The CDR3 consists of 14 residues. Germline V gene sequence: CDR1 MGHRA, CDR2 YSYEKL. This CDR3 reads CASSQGQGAFEQYF. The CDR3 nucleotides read TGCGCCAGCAGCCAAGGACAGGGGGCCTTCGAGCAGTACTTC.

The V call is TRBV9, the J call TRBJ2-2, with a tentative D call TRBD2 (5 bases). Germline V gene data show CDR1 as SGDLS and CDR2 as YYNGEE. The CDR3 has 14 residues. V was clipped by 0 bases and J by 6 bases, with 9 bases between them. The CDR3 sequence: CASSVDLAPGELFF. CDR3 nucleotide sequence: TGTGCCAGCAGCGTAGATCTAGCCCCCGGGGAGCTGTTTTTT.

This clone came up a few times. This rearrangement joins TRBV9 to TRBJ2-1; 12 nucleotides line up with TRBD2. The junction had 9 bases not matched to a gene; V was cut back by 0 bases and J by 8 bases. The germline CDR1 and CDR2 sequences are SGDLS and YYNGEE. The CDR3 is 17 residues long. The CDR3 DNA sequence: TGTGCCAGCAGCGTAGAGGCTAGCGGGAGGGCCCTCCATGAGCAGTTCTTC. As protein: CASSVEASGRALHEQFF. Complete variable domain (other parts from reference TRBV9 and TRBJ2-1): DSGVTQTPKHLITATGQRVTLRCSPRSGDLSVYWYQQSLDQGLQFLIQYYNGEERAKGNILERFSAQQFPDLHSELNLSSLELGDSALYFCASSVEASGRALHEQFFGPGTRLTVL.

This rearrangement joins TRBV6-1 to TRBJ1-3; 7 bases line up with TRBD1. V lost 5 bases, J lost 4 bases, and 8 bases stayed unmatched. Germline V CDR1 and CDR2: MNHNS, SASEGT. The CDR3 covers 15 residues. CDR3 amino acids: CASSKDRRAGNTIYF. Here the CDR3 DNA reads TGTGCCAGCAGTAAGGACAGGCGGGCCGGAAACACCATATATTTT.

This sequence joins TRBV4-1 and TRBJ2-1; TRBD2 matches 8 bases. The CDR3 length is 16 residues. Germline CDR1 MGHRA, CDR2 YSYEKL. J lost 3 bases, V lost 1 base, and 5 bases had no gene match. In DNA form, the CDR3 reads TGCGCCAGCAGCCAAGTAGCGGGAAGGGACTACAATGAGCAGTTCTTC. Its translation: CASSQVAGRDYNEQFF.

The CDR3 protein is CASSLGTGGGETQYF. The CDR3 region has the DNA TGTGCCAGCAGCTTAGGGACAGGAGGGGGAGAGACCCAGTACTTC. The genes are TRBV11-3 and TRBJ2-5, with D tentatively TRBD1 (7 bases). The V gene lost 1 base and the J gene lost 4 bases, with 13 bases spanning the gap. The CDR3 spans 15 residues. The germline CDR1 and CDR2 sequences are SGHNT and YENEEA.

The CDR3 region is CASSVVGRHQETQYF. The CDR3 DNA is TGTGCCAGCAGCGTAGTCGGCAGGCATCAAGAGACCCAGTACTTC. The chain combines TRBV9 with TRBJ2-5; D ambiguous. V dropped 0 bases and J dropped 2 bases, with 11 bases sitting between them. Per the germline V gene, CDR1 is SGDLS and CDR2 is YYNGEE. The CDR3 consists of 15 residues.

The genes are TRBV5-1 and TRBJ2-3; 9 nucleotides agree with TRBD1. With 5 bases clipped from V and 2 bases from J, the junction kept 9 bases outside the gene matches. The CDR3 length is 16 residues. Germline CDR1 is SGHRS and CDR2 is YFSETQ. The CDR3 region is CASSLQGAILTDTQYF. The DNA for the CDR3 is TGCGCCAGCAGTTTACAGGGGGCAATACTCACAGATACGCAGTATTTT.

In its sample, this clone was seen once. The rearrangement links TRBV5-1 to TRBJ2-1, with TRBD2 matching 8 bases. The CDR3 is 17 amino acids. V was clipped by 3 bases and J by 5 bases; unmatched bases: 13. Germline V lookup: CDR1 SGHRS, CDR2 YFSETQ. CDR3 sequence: CASSSSEAGVGHNEQFF. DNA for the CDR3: TGCGCCAGCAGCTCCTCCGAAGCGGGAGTGGGGCACAATGAGCAGTTCTTC.

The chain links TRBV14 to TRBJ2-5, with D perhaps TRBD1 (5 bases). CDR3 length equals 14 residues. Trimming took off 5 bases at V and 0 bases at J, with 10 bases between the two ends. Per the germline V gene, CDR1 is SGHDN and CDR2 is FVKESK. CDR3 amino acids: CASSAWTNQETQYF. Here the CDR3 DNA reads TGTGCCAGCAGCGCTTGGACAAACCAAGAGACCCAGTACTTC.

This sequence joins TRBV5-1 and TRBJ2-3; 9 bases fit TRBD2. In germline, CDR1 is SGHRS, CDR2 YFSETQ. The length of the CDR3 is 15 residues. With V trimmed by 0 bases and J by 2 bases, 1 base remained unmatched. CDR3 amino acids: CASSLGGRVTDTQYF. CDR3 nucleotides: TGCGCCAGCAGCTTGGGCGGGAGGGTCACAGATACGCAGTATTTT.

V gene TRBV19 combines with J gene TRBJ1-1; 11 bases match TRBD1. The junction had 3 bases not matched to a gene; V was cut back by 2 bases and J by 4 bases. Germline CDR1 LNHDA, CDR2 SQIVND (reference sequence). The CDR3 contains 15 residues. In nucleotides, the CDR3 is TGTGCCAGTAGTATACGGACAGGGGGCTCCACTGAAGCTTTCTTT. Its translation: CASSIRTGGSTEAFF.

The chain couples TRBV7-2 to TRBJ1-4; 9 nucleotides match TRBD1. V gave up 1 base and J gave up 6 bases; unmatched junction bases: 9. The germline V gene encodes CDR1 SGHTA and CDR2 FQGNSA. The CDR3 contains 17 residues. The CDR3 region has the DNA TGTGCCAGCAGCTTAGACGGGAGACAGGGGGTGGATGAAAAACTGTTTTTT. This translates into CASSLDGRQGVDEKLFF.

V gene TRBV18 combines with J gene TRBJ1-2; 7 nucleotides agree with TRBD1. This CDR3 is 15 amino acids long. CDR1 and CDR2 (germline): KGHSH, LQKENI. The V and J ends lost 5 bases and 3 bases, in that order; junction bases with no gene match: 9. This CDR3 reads CASSSPTGIDYGYTF. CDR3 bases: TGTGCCAGCTCATCCCCGACAGGGATAGACTATGGCTACACCTTC.

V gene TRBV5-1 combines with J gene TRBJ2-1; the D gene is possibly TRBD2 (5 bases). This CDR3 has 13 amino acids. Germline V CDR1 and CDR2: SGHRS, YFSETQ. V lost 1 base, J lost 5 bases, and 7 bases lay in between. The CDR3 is CASSLTGNNEQFF. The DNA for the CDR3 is TGCGCCAGCAGCTTGACGGGAAACAATGAGCAGTTCTTC.

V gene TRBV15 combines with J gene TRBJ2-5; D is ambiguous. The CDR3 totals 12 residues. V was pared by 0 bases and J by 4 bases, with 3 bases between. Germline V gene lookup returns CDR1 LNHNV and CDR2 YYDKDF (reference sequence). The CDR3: CATSRDRETQYF. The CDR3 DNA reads TGTGCCACCAGCAGAGATCGAGAGACCCAGTACTTC.

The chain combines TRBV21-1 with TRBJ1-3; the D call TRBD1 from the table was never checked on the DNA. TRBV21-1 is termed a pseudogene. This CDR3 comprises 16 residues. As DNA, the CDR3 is TGTGCCAGCAGCACCCTGACAGGGTCCTCTGGAAACACCATATATTTT. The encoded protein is CASSTLTGSSGNTIYF.

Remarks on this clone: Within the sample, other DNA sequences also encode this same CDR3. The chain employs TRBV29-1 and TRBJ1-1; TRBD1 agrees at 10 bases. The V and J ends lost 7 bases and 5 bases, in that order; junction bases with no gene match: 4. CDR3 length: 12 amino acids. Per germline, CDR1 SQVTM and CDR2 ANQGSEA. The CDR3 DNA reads TGCAGCGGGACAGGGGGGTGGACTGAAGCTTTCTTT. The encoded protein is CSGTGGWTEAFF.